The 30 T cell receptor beta chains in this list originate from one sample, sequenced in a study of T cell repertoires in cytomegalovirus infection. TCRdb re-called the reads with MiXCR, one entry per CDR3 protein. The data contain fewer than 300,000 distinct CDR3 sequences, over 20% of them singletons. Sequencing used PBMCs. Receptor source: a human donor in good health (CMV status not recorded). Some clones in this sample may be carry-over from other donors' samples.

This clonotype was detected only a few times. The chain joins TRBV28 to TRBJ2-7; D may be TRBD1 (5 bases). The CDR3 covers 15 residues. Per germline, CDR1 MDHEN and CDR2 SYDVKM. Trimming removed 8 bases from V and 3 bases from J, with 20 bases in between. The CDR3 nucleotides read TGTGCCAGCTTAGGGGCAGACAGTTCCCACTACGAGCAGTACTTC. It is translated as CASLGADSSHYEQYF. Full variable domain (rest looked up from reference TRBV28 and TRBJ2-7): DVKVTQSSRYLVKRTGEKVFLECVQDMDHENMFWYRQDPGLGLRLIYFSYDVKMKEKGDIPEGYSVSREKKERFSLILESASTNQTSMYLCASLGADSSHYEQYFGPGTRLTVT.

In this sample, this clonotype turned up a few times. This chain uses TRBV29-1 with TRBJ1-2; TRBD1 aligns across 7 bases. The V gene's germline CDR1 is SQVTM and CDR2 ANQGSEA. This CDR3 is 15 amino acids long. V shed 7 bases, J shed 4 bases, and the junction held 15 bases outside the gene matches. Written as DNA, the CDR3 is TGCAGCGCAGACCAACGACAGGGAGGTAGCTATGGCTACACCTTC. This codes for CSADQRQGGSYGYTF.

This clonotype occurred a few times. This rearrangement joins TRBV28 to TRBJ2-7, with 13 positions matching TRBD2. V was clipped by 0 bases and J by 7 bases; unmatched bases: 9. CDR3 length equals 17 residues. CDR1 MDHEN and CDR2 SYDVKM come from the germline V gene. The CDR3, as DNA: TGTGCCAGCAGTTTATGGAAACTAGCGGGGGGGCCAGGGGAGCAGTACTTC. Amino acid sequence: CASSLWKLAGGPGEQYF.

The V call is TRBV5-4, the J call TRBJ1-2, with TRBD1 as a possible D gene (5 bases). The germline gives CDR1 SGHNT, CDR2 YYREEE (reference sequence). The ends were cut back, 2 bases at V and 4 bases at J, with 24 bases in the middle. This CDR3 contains 18 residues. CDR3 amino acids: CASSFTLAGTYSSYGYTF. CDR3 DNA: TGTGCCAGCAGCTTCACCCTCGCCGGGACTTATTCTTCCTATGGCTACACCTTC.

This clonotype has a count of ten or more. The V call is TRBV7-2, the J call TRBJ1-2; 7 positions agree with TRBD1. The ends lost 4 bases at V and 8 bases at J; junction bases unmatched: 7. The germline gives CDR1 SGHTA, CDR2 FQGNSA. The CDR3 runs to 13 residues. The CDR3 nucleotides read TGTGCCAGCAGCTACAAAACAGGGGACGGCTACACCTTC. It translates to CASSYKTGDGYTF.

This clonotype showed up just a few times. The rearrangement uses TRBV7-2 and TRBJ2-3; 8 nucleotides agree with TRBD2. The germline CDR1 and CDR2 sequences are SGHTA and FQGNSA. V lost 3 bases and J lost 5; bases outside the gene matches: 7. The CDR3 consists of 15 residues. CDR3 protein: CASSFSGGPGDTQYF. The CDR3 DNA reads as TGTGCCAGCAGCTTCTCGGGGGGGCCAGGAGATACGCAGTATTTT.

V and J are TRBV27 and TRBJ2-1; D unclear. The CDR3 sequence is 16 residues long. Deletions cut 4 bases from V and 8 bases from J, with 21 bases between. The germline gives CDR1 MNHEY, CDR2 SMNVEV (reference sequence). CDR3 nucleotides: TGTGCCAGCAGTTCACGTCGTGGTGATGGCGGCGATGAGCAGTTCTTC. It specifies CASSSRRGDGGDEQFF.

The chain carries TRBV30 and TRBJ1-5; 10 nucleotides match TRBD1. The CDR3 runs 17 residues. The ends lost 2 bases at V and 0 bases at J; junction bases unmatched: 7. Per the germline V gene, CDR1 is GTSNPN and CDR2 is SVGIG (reference sequence). The chain's CDR3 is CAWSRDRGYYSNQPQHF. Written as DNA, the CDR3 is TGTGCCTGGAGTCGGGACAGGGGCTACTATAGCAATCAGCCCCAGCATTTT.

This rearrangement joins TRBV28 to TRBJ1-1; D may be TRBD1 (5 bases). This CDR3 is built from 15 residues. Germline V lookup: CDR1 MDHEN, CDR2 SYDVKM. The V and J ends lost 4 bases and 3 bases respectively, with 15 bases between them. DNA for the CDR3: TGTGCCAGCAGTTCCGGTCGTCGAGGGGACACTGAAGCTTTCTTT. Its translation is CASSSGRRGDTEAFF. Drawing the rest from reference TRBV28 and TRBJ1-1, the complete variable domain is DVKVTQSSRYLVKRTGEKVFLECVQDMDHENMFWYRQDPGLGLRLIYFSYDVKMKEKGDIPEGYSVSREKKERFSLILESASTNQTSMYLCASSSGRRGDTEAFFGQGTRLTVV.

This clonotype came up many times. The chain recombines TRBV7-2 with TRBJ2-7; no clear D gene. V lost 0 bases and J 3 bases, leaving 9 bases between the germline ends. Germline loops: CDR1 SGHTA, CDR2 FQGNSA. CDR3 length: 14 amino acids. CDR3 in amino acids: CASSLAWNIYEQYF. The CDR3 nucleotides are TGTGCCAGCAGCTTAGCCTGGAATATCTACGAGCAGTACTTC.

In this sample, this clonotype turned up a few times. The V and J genes are TRBV6-2 or TRBV6-3 and TRBJ2-7; D ambiguous. Trimming removed 6 bases from V and 3 bases from J, with 15 bases in between. Germline V gives CDR1 MNHEY, CDR2 SVGEGT. The length of the CDR3 is 14 residues. This CDR3 reads CASSRTRISYEQYF. The CDR3 region has the DNA TGTGCCAGCAGCCGAACAAGGATAAGCTACGAGCAGTACTTC.

The CDR3 spells CASSSDPGNYEQYF. The CDR3 nucleotides read TGTGCCAGCAGCTCCGACCCGGGGAACTACGAGCAGTACTTC. V is TRBV5-4 and J is TRBJ2-7; possibly TRBD2 for D (5 bases). CDR1 and CDR2 (germline): SGHNT, YYREEE (reference sequence). Deletions cut 3 bases from V and 3 bases from J, with 13 bases between. This CDR3 has 14 residues.

This rearrangement joins TRBV9 to TRBJ2-1; D might be TRBD2 (6 bases). Germline V gene sequence: CDR1 SGDLS, CDR2 YYNGEE. V was trimmed by 0 bases and J by 4 bases, leaving 8 bases between them. This CDR3 contains 14 residues. The chain's CDR3 is CASSVVAGYNEQFF. In DNA, the CDR3 is TGTGCCAGCAGCGTAGTGGCGGGGTACAATGAGCAGTTCTTC.

This clonotype was detected a few times. This CDR3 reads CASSLGTSNQPQHF. The CDR3 DNA is TGTGCCAGCAGCTTAGGCACGAGCAATCAGCCCCAGCATTTT. The chain couples TRBV7-6 to TRBJ1-5; D ambiguous. Trimming removed 1 base from V and 1 base from J, with 5 bases in between. The CDR3 covers 14 residues. Per germline, CDR1 SGHVS and CDR2 FNYEAQ. The full variable domain, completed using reference TRBV7-6 and TRBJ1-5, is GAGVSQSPRYKVTKRGQDVALRCDPISGHVSLYWYRQALGQGPEFLTYFNYEAQQDKSGLPNDRFSAERPEGSISTLTIQRTEQRDSAMYRCASSLGTSNQPQHFGDGTRLSIL.

This clonotype appeared a few times. The V call is TRBV6-2 or TRBV6-3, the J call TRBJ2-2, with D unresolved. V was cut by 4 bases and J by 6 bases, with 15 bases left in between. The germline V gene encodes CDR1 MNHEY and CDR2 SVGEGT. The CDR3 consists of 15 residues. Here the CDR3 DNA reads TGTGCCAGCAGTTCCACGACCCCCAGCGCCGGGGAGCTGTTTTTT. Encoded protein: CASSSTTPSAGELFF.

V usage is TRBV29-1 and J usage is TRBJ2-7; no clear D gene. The germline V and J ends were trimmed by 7 bases and 0 bases, with 10 bases remaining between them. Germline values: CDR1 SQVTM, CDR2 ANQGSEA. This CDR3 has 12 residues. CDR3 in DNA: TGCAGCGCCTTAGGAGCCTCCTACGAGCAGTACTTC. Translated, it gives CSALGASYEQYF.

V is TRBV6-5 and J is TRBJ1-5; TRBD1 might be the D (5 bases). This CDR3 is built from 13 residues. V gave up 6 bases and J gave up 6 bases, with 12 bases separating them. CDR1 and CDR2 (germline): MNHEY, SVGAGI. The CDR3 DNA reads as TGTGCCAGCAGCCCGGCAGGGATTCAGCCCCAGCATTTT. It yields the protein CASSPAGIQPQHF.

This clonotype was detected ten times or more. The gene calls are TRBV7-2 and TRBJ2-1; 9 bases line up with TRBD1. The CDR3 is 15 amino acids. The V gene's germline CDR1 is SGHTA and CDR2 FQGNSA. V gave up 5 bases and J gave up 4 bases; unmatched junction bases: 6. The CDR3 DNA reads as TGTGCCAGCAGCGAGGACAGGGGACTTTACAATGAGCAGTTCTTC. This encodes CASSEDRGLYNEQFF.

In this sample, this clonotype turned up a few times. The chain links TRBV7-6 to TRBJ1-1; D is unresolved. Deletions cut 5 bases from V and 8 bases from J, with 12 bases between. The CDR3 length is 12 residues. The germline gives CDR1 SGHVS, CDR2 FNYEAQ. CDR3: CASSPVQTEAFF. The CDR3, as DNA: TGTGCCAGCAGCCCCGTCCAGACAGAAGCTTTCTTT.

In its sample, this clonotype was seen many times. V usage is TRBV7-2 and J usage is TRBJ1-5, with D uncertain. In germline, CDR1 is SGHTA, CDR2 FQGNSA. This CDR3 has 13 amino acids. The ends were cut back, 2 bases at V and 0 bases at J, with 2 bases in the middle. CDR3: CASSLSSNQPQHF. The CDR3, as DNA: TGTGCCAGCAGCTTAAGTAGCAATCAGCCCCAGCATTTT.

Only a few counts were recorded for this clonotype. The chain combines TRBV19 with TRBJ2-7, with 8 bases matching TRBD1. Germline CDR1 is LNHDA and CDR2 is SQIVND (reference sequence). The CDR3 contains 15 residues. Trimming removed 1 base from V and 0 bases from J; junction bases left unmatched: 2. The CDR3 region is CASSIGGTGSYEQYF. In nucleotides, the CDR3 is TGTGCCAGTAGTATAGGAGGGACAGGCTCCTACGAGCAGTACTTC. Combining the CDR3 with reference TRBV19 and TRBJ2-7 gives the whole variable domain DGGITQSPKYLFRKEGQNVTLSCEQNLNHDAMYWYRQDPGQGLRLIYYSQIVNDFQKGDIAEGYSVSREKKESFPLTVTSAQKNPTAFYLCASSIGGTGSYEQYFGPGTRLTVT.

The gene calls are TRBV2 and TRBJ2-2; no definite D call. Germline V gene data show CDR1 as SNHLY and CDR2 as FYNNEI. This CDR3 has 14 residues. The V end lost 6 bases, the J end lost 8 bases, and 16 bases lay between the germline ends. The CDR3 sequence is CASRDSWESGELFF. DNA of the CDR3: TGTGCCAGCAGGGATAGCTGGGAATCAGGGGAGCTGTTTTTT. Full variable domain (missing parts from reference TRBV2 and TRBJ2-2): EPEVTQTPSHQVTQMGQEVILRCVPISNHLYFYWYRQILGQKVEFLVSFYNNEISEKSEIFDDQFSVERPDGSNFTLKIRSTKLEDSAMYFCASRDSWESGELFFGEGSRLTVL.

The chain uses TRBV9 and TRBJ2-1; D remains ambiguous. CDR1 and CDR2 from the germline V gene are SGDLS and YYNGEE. The length of the CDR3 is 12 residues. V lost 0 bases and J lost 9, with 7 bases in between. The CDR3 loop is CASSVGTVEQFF. The DNA of the CDR3 is TGTGCCAGCAGCGTAGGAACTGTTGAGCAGTTCTTC.

This chain joins TRBV6-1 and TRBJ2-7; TRBD1 matches at 10 bases. Germline lookup yields CDR1 MNHNS and CDR2 SASEGT. V dropped 3 bases and J dropped 1; count of bases not matched to a gene: 3. This CDR3 is built from 15 residues. CDR3 sequence reads: CASSEGQGLSYEQYF. CDR3 DNA sequence: TGTGCCAGCAGTGAGGGACAGGGGTTGTCCTACGAGCAGTACTTC.

This clonotype was recorded many times. The genes are TRBV28 and TRBJ1-5, with 8 bases lining up with TRBD1. Unmatched junction bases numbered 5, after V lost 6 bases and J lost 4 bases. CDR1 and CDR2 from the germline V gene are MDHEN and SYDVKM. The CDR3 is made up of 14 amino acids. This chain's CDR3 is CASRQTGDNQPQHF. The CDR3, as DNA: TGTGCCAGCAGGCAGACAGGGGATAATCAGCCCCAGCATTTT.

This sequence joins TRBV19 and TRBJ1-2; D is perhaps TRBD1 (5 bases). V was clipped by 9 bases and J by 5 bases, with 10 bases between them. The CDR3 has 11 residues. Germline V lookup: CDR1 LNHDA, CDR2 SQIVND (reference sequence). CDR3 protein: CASEGDYGYTF. In DNA, the CDR3 is TGTGCCAGCGAAGGGGATTATGGCTACACCTTC. The whole variable domain, filled in from reference TRBV19 and TRBJ1-2, reads DGGITQSPKYLFRKEGQNVTLSCEQNLNHDAMYWYRQDPGQGLRLIYYSQIVNDFQKGDIAEGYSVSREKKESFPLTVTSAQKNPTAFYLCASEGDYGYTFGSGTRLTVV.

This clonotype was detected ten times or more. CDR3 bases: TGTGCCAGCTGGGGGAATTATCAGGGAAGTTCATCCTATAATTCACCCCTCCACTTT. It encodes CASWGNYQGSSSYNSPLHF. The V and J genes are TRBV28 and TRBJ1-6, with D perhaps TRBD1 (5 bases). Trimming stripped 8 bases from V and 1 base from J, with 24 bases between. Germline V gives CDR1 MDHEN, CDR2 SYDVKM. The CDR3 runs to 19 residues.

This clonotype was counted only a few times. V usage is TRBV12-3 or TRBV12-4 and J usage is TRBJ2-7, with 8 bases that match TRBD1. V lost 2 bases to trimming and J lost 4 bases; unmatched junction nucleotides: 7. The length of the CDR3 is 15 residues. The CDR3 DNA follows: TGTGCCAGCAGTTTATATCGGACAGGGCGGTACGAGCAGTACTTC. It specifies CASSLYRTGRYEQYF.

The V call is TRBV6-1, the J call TRBJ2-7; 7 nucleotides match TRBD1. Trimming removed 5 bases from V and 2 bases from J; junction bases left unmatched: 9. Per the germline V gene, CDR1 is MNHNS and CDR2 is SASEGT. This CDR3 comprises 15 residues. CDR3 in amino acids: CASSPRQGSTYEQYF. The CDR3 bases are TGTGCCAGCAGTCCAAGACAGGGATCCACCTACGAGCAGTACTTC.

This clonotype appeared a few times. J is TRBJ2-3 and V is TRBV29-1; TRBD1 is a possible D gene (6 bases). The CDR3 is 14 residues long. The V gene lost 4 bases and the J gene lost 0 bases, with 11 bases spanning the gap. Germline V gene sequence: CDR1 SQVTM, CDR2 ANQGSEA. This chain's CDR3 is CSVAGDISTDTQYF. The CDR3 region has the DNA TGCAGCGTTGCTGGGGACATAAGCACAGATACGCAGTATTTT.